The T cell receptor beta chain described here comes from a study of T cells in women clearing cervical HPV infection. V lost 8 bases, J lost 6 bases, and 10 bases stayed unmatched. The CDR3 has 16 residues. Germline V gene data show CDR1 as LGHNA and CDR2 as YNFKEQ. TCRdb keeps only in-frame clones here, not all; method: immunoSEQ multiplex PCR. The sample totals about 22,000 clones. A remark on this clone: The sequence runs out 3 residues before the end of the CDR3; the remainder is reconstructed from the germline J gene.

V usage is TRBV4-2 and J usage is TRBJ2-3; TRBD2 agrees at 14 bases. Sequencing was performed on blood buffy coat. The source of this sequence is a woman between 18 and 75 years old with a cervical HPV16 infection that either progressed to CIN3+ or cleared (not recorded which). The CDR3 loop reads CASELGTSGSRDTQYF. The sequenced part of the CDR3 DNA is TGTGCCAGCGAACTAGGGACTAGCGGGAGTCGGGATACG.